This T cell receptor beta chain was documented in a study of neurological immune-mediated disorders (dated by TCRdb to between 2019 and 2020). Broadly, across the study: Among the approximately 34 multiple sclerosis patients, some 31 had relapsing-remitting MS and 3 had secondary progressive MS. Peripheral blood TCR-beta repertoires from HTLV-I-associated myelopathy (HAM/TSP) patients, multiple sclerosis patients and healthy controls were compared by UMI-based sequencing. Alongside PBMC samples, the set of more than 85 TCR-beta libraries contained longitudinal samples, technical triplicates, and paired CD4+ and CD8+ T-cell subsets that had been sorted. The cohort was made up of 65 to 75 subjects, consisting of 15 or so HAM/TSP patients, approximately 35 multiple sclerosis patients and about 20 healthy controls.

The sample holds many counts of this clonotype. Its antigen is still unknown. There are no base qualities to consult, and no much larger clone falls within one base. cDNA synthesis used template-switch 5'RACE with a primer carrying a 10-nucleotide random unique molecular identifier tagging each TCR transcript. Every sequencing run covered 15-18 subjects and yielded more than 200 million TCR-beta sequences. The RNeasy kit was used for extraction of total RNA. TCR-beta VDJ regions were amplified with primers for the TCR constant region and the 5'RACE anchor, using the KAPA Real-time Library Amplification kit. A first PCR added sample indexes and Illumina adaptors, and a second PCR then raised library yield. The roughly 650 bp TCR product was size-selected on a 2% E-gel SizeSelection system after Ampure bead purification. Before pooling, libraries had their quality checked on a Bioanalyzer, their concentration measured with Qubit, and their quantity determined with the Kapa Library Quantification kit. Libraries were sequenced paired-end 2 x 150 bp on an Illumina HiSeq 2500. To increase sequence diversity, about 25-30% phiX was spiked into each library pool. Per the authors' processing: Quality-filtered reads were processed with the UMI-based MiGEC pipeline, and over 80% of raw TCR sequences were removed by the MiGEC pipeline during error correction. VDJ genes were aligned to IMGT germline references, and clonotypes were defined by unique CDR3 amino acid sequence plus V-J genes. Clonal expansion, Shannon diversity, and CDR3 relatedness (CalcPairwiseDistances, ClusterSamples) were evaluated with VDJtools, and phylogenetic trees were built with CLCbio workbench. Clones with at least 8 unique UMIs were defined as expanded, with this threshold being based on coefficient-of-variation modelling across technical triplicates. The public sequencing data were trimmed at Q25 with fastp and processed into clonotypes with MiXCR by TCRdb, which kept only in-frame beta chains. Identical CDR3 protein sequences are pooled into one entry, listed with their most common genes and DNA. TCRdb assigned the V and J calls; the authors' analysis was not used. The sample has roughly 28,000 distinct CDR3 sequences on record, around 3.4% of them singletons. 7% of the sample is in the top ten clones.

Libraries from unsorted PBMCs were made from 2 million PBMCs kept in RNAlater at -80 degrees C until RNA extraction. Multiple sclerosis patients were enrolled in a US clinical protocol under which disease progression was evaluated by magnetic resonance imaging. Peripheral blood was subjected to Ficoll-Hypaque density gradient centrifugation to isolate PBMCs, which were then cryopreserved in liquid nitrogen. Spanning cysteine to phenylalanine, the CDR3 consists of 15 amino acids. Just CDR3 DNA is preserved here, 45 bases in frame from base 1. The germline V gene (reference sequence) supplies CDR1 MNHEY and CDR2 SMNVEV. Compared with germline, V lacks 3 bases and J lacks 8 bases; bases without a gene match: 9. What the work shows at the level of the full study, not this receptor alone: The highest TCR clonal expansion was observed in HAM/TSP patients, whereas the lowest was observed in MS patients, even when compared with healthy controls. Across subjects, expanded clones never shared an identical CDR3 amino acid sequence, which suggests that the TCR-beta repertoires in every group were private. No association of the MS cluster with clinical or MRI features was observed, and the need for larger cohorts was stated by the authors. Repertoires from 18 of 34 MS patients were grouped by phylogenetic analysis into a cluster of related CDR3 sequences, suggesting a possible repertoire-level signature.

The sample consisted of PBMCs. The clonotype was recovered from a woman in her twenties or thirties with multiple sclerosis. The receptor chain draws on TRBV27 and TRBJ1-2; a stretch of 10 junction bases matches TRBD1. Read as DNA, the sequence is TGTGCCAGCAGTTTGGGCCCTGGGACAGGGGAAGGCTACACCTTC. This encodes CASSLGPGTGEGYTF.